This T cell receptor (beta chain) appears in the sequencing data of a study of blood T cell repertoires in COVID-19. Across the whole study: Spain, Italy and the United States supplied samples that represented acute and convalescent COVID-19.

Per the germline V gene, CDR1 is SNHLY and CDR2 is FYNNEI. The CDR3 is made up of 14 amino acids. After removal of 5 bases from V and 6 bases from J, the junction contained 4 bases not matched to a gene. Original processing methods: Researchers report that nucleated cell counts were estimated from reference gene primer amplification. Assay: immunoSEQ multiplex PCR; the TCRdb copy retains only in-frame clones and omits some. Clone size and V and J calls were adopted from that table, with D and trimming inferred from the DNA. The table records some 96,000 clones, 70% to 90% of them present only once. The source material was peripheral blood. The sequence was obtained from a man aged 50-59 years with active or convalescent COVID-19. J is TRBJ1-6 and V is TRBV2, with TRBD1 identical over 7 bases. The CDR3 sequence is CASSLGGGNSPLHF. CDR3 nucleotide sequence: TGTGCCAGCAGTTTAGGGGGCGGTAATTCACCCCTCCACTTT.